Detailed here is one T cell receptor (beta chain). Its antigen is not known. Original data processing: Owing to the provision of junction-only sequences devoid of quality scores by immunoSEQ, filtering differed. This table comes from immunoSEQ multiplex PCR, and its TCRdb copy is limited to in-frame clones, with some not included. V, J and clone size are those of that table, while D and trimming were read from the DNA. The repertoire holds 2 million to 2.5 million clones, with around 95% as singletons. This record belongs to a study of shared clonotypes between healthy human individuals. Study-wide context: The donor pool was made up of two women and a few men aged 18 to 49. CD8 memory received one plate per donor, CD8 naive two, CD4 memory three and CD4 naive three. Overall study results and limits: Shared clonotypes across all four donors exceeded non-shared ones in generation probability.

Germline values: CDR1 SNHLY, CDR2 FYNNEI. V shed 7 bases, J shed 4 bases, and the junction held 17 bases outside the gene matches. This CDR3 region has 19 residues. This clonotype was sampled from a man between 18 and 29 years old in good health. This chain joins TRBV2 and TRBJ2-4, with 12 bases that match TRBD2. The sample comprised naive CD4+ T cells sorted from blood. Subset noted: CD45RA+ positively selected. For the CDR3, the DNA is TGTGCCAGCACTGTGACTAGCGGGGGCTCCGGACACATAAAAAACATTCAGTACTTC. Its protein is CASTVTSGGSGHIKNIQYF.